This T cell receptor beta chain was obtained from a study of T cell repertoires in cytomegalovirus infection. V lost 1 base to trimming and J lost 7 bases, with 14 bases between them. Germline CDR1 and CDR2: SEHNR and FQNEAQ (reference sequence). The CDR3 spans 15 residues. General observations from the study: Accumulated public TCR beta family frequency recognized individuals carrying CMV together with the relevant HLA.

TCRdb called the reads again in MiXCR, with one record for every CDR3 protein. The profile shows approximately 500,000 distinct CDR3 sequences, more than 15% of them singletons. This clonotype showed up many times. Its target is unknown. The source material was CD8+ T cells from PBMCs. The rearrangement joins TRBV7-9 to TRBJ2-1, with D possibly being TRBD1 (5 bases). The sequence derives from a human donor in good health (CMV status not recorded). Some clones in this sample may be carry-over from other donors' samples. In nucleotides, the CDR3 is TGTGCCAGCAGCTTAGGAGCAGGGTCGATGAATGAGCAGTTCTTC. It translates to CASSLGAGSMNEQFF.